The source of this TCR beta chain is a study of technical replicates of blood from a handful of donors. The data were produced by immunoSEQ multiplex PCR, yet TCRdb's version contains in-frame clones alone and is incomplete. The data hold 70,000 to 85,000 clones, with about 97% observed a single time. The CDR3 has 14 amino acids. The V gene end was trimmed by 3 bases and the J gene end by 7 bases; junction bases not matched to a gene: 4. CDR1 MGHDK and CDR2 SYGVNS come from the germline V gene. The sequenced sample was T cells isolated from PBMCs. The TCR sequence derives from a human donor in good health. This chain joins TRBV25-1 and TRBJ1-4; 8 nucleotides align to TRBD1. The CDR3 sequence: CASSEAGGGEKLFF. The CDR3 bases are TGTGCCAGCAGTGAGGCAGGGGGCGGTGAAAAACTGTTTTTT.